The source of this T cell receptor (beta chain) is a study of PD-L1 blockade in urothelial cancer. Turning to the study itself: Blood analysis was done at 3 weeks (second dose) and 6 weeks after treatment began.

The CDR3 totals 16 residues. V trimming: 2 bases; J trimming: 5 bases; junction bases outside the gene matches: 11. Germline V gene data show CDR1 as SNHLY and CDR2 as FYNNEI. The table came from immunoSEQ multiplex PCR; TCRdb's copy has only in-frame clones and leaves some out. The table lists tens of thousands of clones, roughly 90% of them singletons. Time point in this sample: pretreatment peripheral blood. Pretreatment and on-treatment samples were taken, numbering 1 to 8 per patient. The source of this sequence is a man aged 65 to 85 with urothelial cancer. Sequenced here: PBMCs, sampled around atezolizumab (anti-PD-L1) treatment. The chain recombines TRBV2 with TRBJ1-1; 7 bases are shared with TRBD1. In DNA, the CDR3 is TGTGCCAGCAGTGAATCCAGGGGGGCGAGCGGAACTGAAGCTTTCTTT. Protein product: CASSESRGASGTEAFF.